This is a list of T cell receptor beta chains from one sample in a study of blood T cell repertoires in COVID-19. The assay was immunoSEQ multiplex PCR, and TCRdb's table has in-frame clones only and misses some. The profile shows about 380,000 clones, 85% to 90% of them singletons. Sequencing was performed on PBMCs or T cells enriched from blood (not recorded which). The source is a young woman who had recovered from COVID-19. The CDR3 runs from the conserved cysteine through the conserved F or W. The D gene is left open where the match is weak. Clone size is not always given. Where it is, it says once, few, many or a class for expanded clones.

J | size | V | D | DNA | CDR3
TRBJ1-1 | once | TRBV27 | TRBD1 | TGTGCCAGCAGTTATTCCGGGACAGGGGGCGTAAGGGCTTTCTTT | CASSYSGTGGVRAFF
TRBJ1-6 | - | TRBV4-3 | TRBD1 | TGCGCCAGCAGCCATTCCGGACAGGGAAAAGGCTCACCCCTCCACTTT | CASSHSGQGKGSPLHF
TRBJ2-7 | - | TRBV11-2 | - | TGTGCCAGCAGCTTAGCTTTCAGCTCCTACGAGCAGTACTTC | CASSLAFSSYEQYF
TRBJ1-1 | - | TRBV3-1/TRBV3-2 | - | TGTGCCAGCAGCCTTTTACCAATCGCGAAAGCTTTCTTT | CASSLLPIAKAFF
TRBJ1-5 | - | TRBV2 | TRBD1 | TGTGCCAGCAGTGACAGGGGGGAAAGCAATCAGCCCCAGCATTTT | CASSDRGESNQPQHF
TRBJ2-5 | once | TRBV25-1 | TRBD1 | TGTGCCAGCAGTCCGGGACAGACGTACCAAGAGACCCAGTACTTC | CASSPGQTYQETQYF
TRBJ1-3 | - | TRBV12-5 | - | TGTGCTAGTGCCCAGGGGATTTCTGGAAACACCATATATTTT | CASAQGISGNTIYF
TRBJ2-5 | - | TRBV7-3 | TRBD2 | TGTGCCAGCAGCCGGACTAGCGGGGGGCAAGAGACCCAGTACTTC | CASSRTSGGQETQYF
TRBJ1-1 | - | TRBV18 | TRBD1 | TGTGCCAGCTCATATGGGACAGGAAACACTGAAGCTTTCTTT | CASSYGTGNTEAFF
TRBJ1-1 | - | TRBV18 | - | TGTGCCAGCTCCCTTCCGGGTTCTAACACTGAAGCTTTCTTT | CASSLPGSNTEAFF
TRBJ2-3 | - | TRBV28 | - | TGTGCCAGCAGTACCCGGCGGGGTCGATATGGCGGCACAGATACGCAGTATTTT | CASSTRRGRYGGTDTQYF
TRBJ1-2 | - | TRBV11-1 | - | TGTGCCAGCAGCGCAGGAGGGGGCTACACCTTC | CASSAGGGYTF
TRBJ1-3 | - | TRBV7-8 | - | TGTGCCAGCACCCCTGGGGGGACCTCTGGAAACACCATATATTTT | CASTPGGTSGNTIYF
TRBJ2-7 | - | TRBV6-2/TRBV6-3 | TRBD2 | TGTGCCAGCAGTCGGAGCGGGGGGAGCTCCTACGAGCAGTACTTC | CASSRSGGSSYEQYF
TRBJ1-5 | - | TRBV19 | - | TGTGCCAGTAGTCGTAGGATAACAGGCCAATTCCAGCCCCAGCATTTT | CASSRRITGQFQPQHF
TRBJ1-1 | - | TRBV2 | - | TGTGCCGTATCAGGGGTGGGGAACACTGAAGCTTTCTTT | CAVSGVGNTEAFF
TRBJ1-1 | - | TRBV30 | - | TGTGCCTGGACTGAAGGGGGAGAAGCTTTCTTT | CAWTEGGEAFF
TRBJ1-5 | - | TRBV5-5 | - | TGTGCCAGCACCCTAACGGGGGATCAGCCCCAGCATTTT | CASTLTGDQPQHF
TRBJ2-7 | - | TRBV6-5 | - | TGTGCCAGCAGTCTACTGGACAGTAGCTCCTACAAGCAGTACTTC | CASSLLDSSSYKQYF
TRBJ1-2 | - | TRBV4-2 | - | TGTGCCAGCAGCCAGGAGACAGACTATGGCTACACCTTC | CASSQETDYGYTF
TRBJ1-2 | - | TRBV10-3 | - | TGTGCCATCAGTGTCGACGGGGACTATGGCTACACCTTC | CAISVDGDYGYTF
TRBJ1-4 | - | TRBV6-4 | - | TGTGCCAGCAGTGACCCCCGGTCCGATCCTAATGAAAAACTGTTTTTT | CASSDPRSDPNEKLFF
TRBJ2-1 | - | TRBV9 | TRBD2 | TGTGCCAGCAGCGTAGCTAGCGGGTTGAGCTCCTACAATGAGCAGTTCTTC | CASSVASGLSSYNEQFF
TRBJ2-3 | once | TRBV11-2 | - | TGTGCCAGCAGCTTTGTGTCAGGGGTTAGCACAGATACGCAGTATTTT | CASSFVSGVSTDTQYF
TRBJ1-5 | - | TRBV6-1 | TRBD1 | TGTGCCAGCAGTGAATTTGGGACAGGGGGCTTCGGTCAGCCCCAGCATTTT | CASSEFGTGGFGQPQHF
TRBJ2-7 | - | TRBV5-1 | - | TGCGCCAGCAGTAGGACAGATAGCTACGAGCAGTACTTC | CASSRTDSYEQYF
TRBJ1-5 | - | TRBV11-3 | TRBD1 | TGTGCCAGCAGCTTTGGGGACAGGGGGCGAAATCAGCCCCAGCATTTT | CASSFGDRGRNQPQHF
TRBJ1-3 | - | TRBV9 | - | TGTGCCAGCAGCGTAGCTCAGGGAATCTCTGGAAACACCATATATTTT | CASSVAQGISGNTIYF
TRBJ2-2 | few | TRBV2 | - | TGTGCCAGCAGTGTCCTGAGAGGTAGCGGAAACACCGGGGAGCTGTTTTTT | CASSVLRGSGNTGELFF
TRBJ2-7 | once | TRBV7-9 | - | TGTGCCAGCAGCTTCTCTTACGGGGACTACGAGCAGTACTTC | CASSFSYGDYEQYF
TRBJ2-2 | - | TRBV27 | - | TGTGCCAGCAGTTTAAGCCGGAACACCGGGGAGCTGTTTTTT | CASSLSRNTGELFF
TRBJ1-5 | - | TRBV29-1 | - | TGCAGCGTTACCACAGGGTACAGCAATCAGCCCCAGCATTTT | CSVTTGYSNQPQHF
TRBJ2-7 | - | TRBV4-1 | TRBD1 | TGCGCCAGCAGCGTATATCCGGGACAGGGCTACGAGCAGTACTTC | CASSVYPGQGYEQYF
TRBJ1-5 | - | TRBV12-5 | - | TGTGCTAGTGGTCAGGCGGGGGGGGCCAGCAATCAGCCCCAGCATTTT | CASGQAGGASNQPQHF
TRBJ1-3 | - | TRBV29-1 | TRBD1 | TGCAGCGTTCGGATAGGGGACAGGGATCCATATTTT | CSVRIGDRDPYF
TRBJ1-2 | - | TRBV29-1 | - | TGCAGCGTTGAATTAGGGTCCCGGGGCTATGGCTACACCTTC | CSVELGSRGYGYTF
TRBJ2-7 | once | TRBV4-1 | - | TGCGCCAGCAGCCAAGCCCCGGGAGATTTGTCCTACGAGCAGTACTTC | CASSQAPGDLSYEQYF
TRBJ1-2 | - | TRBV5-1 | TRBD1 | TGCGCCAGCAGCTTGGAGGGACAGGGCTACACCTTC | CASSLEGQGYTF
TRBJ2-7 | - | TRBV7-9 | TRBD1 | TGTGCCAGCAGCAATACCGAGGACAGGGCGATACTGGTGCAGTACTTC | CASSNTEDRAILVQYF
TRBJ1-5 | - | TRBV19 | - | TGTGCCAGTAGTAGCAGGGCGAATCAGCCCCAGCATTTT | CASSSRANQPQHF
TRBJ1-1 | - | TRBV14 | - | TGTGCCAGCAGCCAGGGTTCCAGCGGGAACACTGAAGCTTTCTTT | CASSQGSSGNTEAFF
TRBJ1-1 | few | TRBV7-2 | - | TGTGCCAGCAGCTTAGCAGTAAGCCGATCGAGCACTGAAGCTTTCTTT | CASSLAVSRSSTEAFF
TRBJ2-2 | - | TRBV11-3 | - | TGTGCCAGCAGCTTAAGCAGGGTTGGCGGGGAGCTGTTTTTT | CASSLSRVGGELFF
TRBJ2-2 | - | TRBV6-6 | - | TGTGCCAGCAGGGCGGCAGCCGGCGGGGAGCTGTTTTTT | CASRAAAGGELFF
TRBJ1-5 | - | TRBV12-5 | TRBD1 | TGTGCTAGTGGTTTGGTATTGGGACAGGGGCGCGCGGGCAATCAGCCCCAGCATTTT | CASGLVLGQGRAGNQPQHF
TRBJ2-7 | - | TRBV4-2 | TRBD2 | TGTGCCAGCAGCCCGACTAGCGGGGGGCCCGACTCCTACGAGCAGTACTTC | CASSPTSGGPDSYEQYF
TRBJ2-7 | - | TRBV6-2/TRBV6-3 | - | TGTGCCAGCAGTCTGACAGGATCACACTACGAGCAGTACTTC | CASSLTGSHYEQYF
TRBJ1-4 | once | TRBV5-5 | - | TGTGCCAGCAGCTTTAACAGCCTGAATGAAAAACTGTTTTTT | CASSFNSLNEKLFF
TRBJ1-5 | - | TRBV4-1 | - | TGCGCCAGCAGCCAGGACAGTTATAGCAATCAGCCCCAGCATTTT | CASSQDSYSNQPQHF
TRBJ1-1 | - | TRBV3-1/TRBV3-2 | - | TGTGCCAGCAGCCTAGAGACAGGGAACACTGAAGCTTTCTTT | CASSLETGNTEAFF
TRBJ1-1 | - | TRBV7-2 | - | TGTGCCAGCAGCTTAGCTCCGGGAGGGAGCACTGAAGCTTTCTTT | CASSLAPGGSTEAFF
TRBJ1-1 | few | TRBV11-2 | TRBD1 | TGTGCCAGCAGCTTAGAACCTTCCGGGACAGGGGGCGGAGGAGCTGAAGCTTTCTTT | CASSLEPSGTGGGGAEAFF
TRBJ1-6 | few | TRBV5-1 | TRBD1 | TGCGCCAGCAGTAACGACAGGGGGCTGAGTTCACCCCTCCACTTT | CASSNDRGLSSPLHF
TRBJ1-2 | - | TRBV6-2/TRBV6-3 | - | TGTGCCAGCAGTTTTTGGGCAGCTAACTATGGCTACACCTTC | CASSFWAANYGYTF
TRBJ2-7 | - | TRBV6-5 | - | TGTGCCAGCAAGAGGGGGGGCTCCTACGAGCAGTACTTC | CASKRGGSYEQYF
TRBJ1-6 | - | TRBV9 | - | TGTGCCAGCAGCGTAGGGCCCGGAGATTCACCCCTCCACTTT | CASSVGPGDSPLHF
TRBJ1-1 | - | TRBV4-1 | TRBD1 | TGCGCCAGCAGCCAAGCTACGACAGGGTTCTTGCTTGAAGCTTTCTTT | CASSQATTGFLLEAFF
TRBJ2-7 | - | TRBV6-5 | - | TGTGCCAGCAGTCGTTACTCCTACGAGCAGTACTTC | CASSRYSYEQYF
TRBJ2-1 | - | TRBV14 | - | TGTGCCAGCAGCCAAGATTGGGCAGAGTACAATGAGCAGTTCTTC | CASSQDWAEYNEQFF
TRBJ1-5 | - | TRBV28 | TRBD1 | TGTGCCAGCAGTCGGACAGGTAATTGGGGTCAGCCCCAGCATTTT | CASSRTGNWGQPQHF